This T cell receptor (beta chain) came from a study of T cells in Graves' hyperthyroidism and ophthalmopathy. Whole-study results and caveats: Ophthalmopathy, which appeared later, was predicted by the model a median approximately 6.7 months before onset.

A note on this clonotype: Its antigen is undetermined.

It was RNA transcripts that yielded the amplified TCR beta CDR3 regions. A set of HTBI primers served as the primers for a first-round RT-PCR of the TCR CDR3. TCRdb called the multiplex PCR reads again in MiXCR, with one record for every CDR3 protein. The table shows 360,000 or so distinct CDR3 sequences, with around 18% occurring only once. The V segment lost 0 bases and the J segment 6 bases; nucleotides outside the gene matches: 6. The germline V gene encodes CDR1 SGHDT and CDR2 YYEEEE. There are 14 residues in the CDR3. Clinical symptoms, serum thyroxine and TRAb, thyroid ultrasound and orbital computed tomography together formed the diagnostic basis.

The rearrangement links TRBV5-6 to TRBJ2-7, with 7 bases lining up with TRBD1. Material for sequencing was blood. This TCR derives from a woman between 35 and 50 years old with Graves' ophthalmopathy. This chain's CDR3 is CASSLGQGFREQYF. CDR3 DNA sequence: TGTGCCAGCAGCTTGGGACAGGGATTTCGCGAGCAGTACTTC.